The clone carrying this TCR beta chain came up a few times. The antigen remains unidentified. Free of atypia, the adjacent lung was collected at least 2 cm away from the tumor margin. The sample is drawn from a study of T cells in localized non-small cell lung cancer. General observations from the study: When the top 100 tumor clones were examined, a median around 61 of them also appeared in the adjacent lung, which was paired and uninvolved. Peak T cell clonality was found in uninvolved adjacent lung, exceeding tumor. Analysis by sequencing included only one tumor region, so heterogeneity remains possible.

Method: immunoSEQ multiplex PCR; TCRdb's copy keeps in-frame clones and lacks some. The table has 700 to 750 clones, roughly 28% seen once; the top ten hold around 14%. Unmatched junction bases numbered 8, after V lost 2 bases and J lost 8 bases. This CDR3 contains 15 residues. Germline CDR1 reads KGHSH; CDR2 reads LQKENI. Here the sequenced sample was normal lung tissue next to the tumor, taken before any cancer treatment. J is TRBJ2-4 and V is TRBV18; 8 bases match TRBD2. This receptor was obtained from a man aged 35-69 years with stage III lung adenocarcinoma. The CDR3 region has the DNA TGTGCCAGCTCACCATCGGGAGCGGGAGTGGACATTCAGTACTTC. Protein: CASSPSGAGVDIQYF.